The clone carrying this T cell receptor (beta chain) has only a few counts. No antigen is known for it. The sample is drawn from a study of cytomegalovirus exposure and HLA in healthy donors. The PCR was carried out with 60 Vbeta primers and 13 Jbeta primers. Sequencing used immunoSEQ multiplex PCR; TCRdb keeps in-frame clones, though not all of them. The sample lists 150,000 or so clones, 77% seen once, with under 5% in the top ten. General study points: Cytomegalovirus association was assigned to around 150 TCR beta chains.

The source material was PBMCs. The clonotype originates from a male donor in good health and CMV-seropositive.

The CDR3 loop reads CSVAKQETQYF. The CDR3 nucleotides are TGCAGCGTTGCAAAACAAGAGACCCAGTACTTC. The rearrangement joins TRBV29-1 to TRBJ2-5; unclear D gene. CDR1 SQVTM and CDR2 ANQGSEA come from the germline V gene. With 4 bases removed from V and 2 bases from J, the gap between germline ends came to 5 bases. This CDR3 contains 11 residues.